The next 26 T cell receptor beta chains were all read from a single sample in a study of vaccination and CD4 T cells after COVID-19. An Oncomine TCR Beta short-read assay was used to sequence the DNA from cultured CD4+ T cells. MiXCR was run by TCRdb on the PCR reads, yielding one entry per CDR3 protein. The sample includes around 10,000 distinct CDR3 sequences, almost 65% of them seen just once. Regarding treatment: approximately nine-day PBMC culture with coronavirus spike peptide pools or control peptides (ViraFEST assay). For these TCRs, the target antigens are not known. The sample was CD4+ T cells from blood, cultured in vitro. The receptor source for this set is a human donor who had recovered from COVID-19.

About this clonotype itself: At one end the junction does not follow the germline gene, possibly because of a read error. The rearrangement joins TRBV7-2 to TRBJ1-6; 8 bases map to TRBD1. The V gene's germline CDR1 is SGHTA and CDR2 FQGNSA. The CDR3 is made up of 15 amino acids. This CDR3 is CASSPDRVVNSHLHF. CDR3 nucleotide sequence: TGTGCCAGCAGTCCGGACAGGGTTGTAAATTCACACCTCCACTTT.

The chain uses TRBV29-1 and TRBJ2-1; 8 nucleotides agree with TRBD2. Losses at the gene ends were 6 bases for V and 6 bases for J; bases not matched to a gene: 10. This CDR3 is built from 14 residues. The germline CDR1 and CDR2 sequences are SQVTM and ANQGSEA. The CDR3 sequence: CSVPAWSGSNEQFF. DNA for the CDR3: TGCAGCGTCCCCGCCTGGAGCGGGAGCAATGAGCAGTTCTTC.

Comment on this clonotype: One end of the junction fails to match germline, which may point to a read error. CDR3 nucleotide sequence: TGTGCCAGCAGCTTGGAGAGGGCCTCCTTCAATGAGCAGTTCTTC. Translation: CASSLERASFNEQFF. The genes are TRBV7-2 and TRBJ2-1; D might be TRBD2 (5 bases). Germline CDR1 and CDR2: SGHTA and FQGNSA. This CDR3 is built from 15 residues.

This sequence joins TRBV6-2 or TRBV6-3 and TRBJ2-5, with D uncertain. The CDR3 has 15 residues. Trimming left V 2 bases short and J 5 bases short, with 15 bases between. Germline CDR1 MNHEY, CDR2 SVGEGT. In DNA form, the CDR3 reads TGTGCCAGCAGTTACCTCCCCAGCGTAACGGAGACCCAGTACTTC. Translated: CASSYLPSVTETQYF.

For the CDR3, the DNA is TGCGCCAGCAGCTATGACAGGGCGGCTGGCTACACCTTC. This translates into CASSYDRAAGYTF. V and J are TRBV5-1 and TRBJ1-2; 7 bases align to TRBD1. The trim removed 3 bases at V and 7 bases at J, leaving 6 bases unmatched. This CDR3 has 13 residues. Germline V gene lookup returns CDR1 SGHRS and CDR2 YFSETQ.

The chain recombines TRBV28 with TRBJ2-7; TRBD2 matches 8 bases. The CDR3 loop spans 14 amino acids. Germline loops: CDR1 MDHEN, CDR2 SYDVKM. The V and J ends lost 3 bases and 6 bases, in that order; junction bases with no gene match: 7. CDR3 nucleotides: TGTGCCAGCAGTTTCAGCGGGAGAACTTGCGAGCAGTACTTC. It yields the protein CASSFSGRTCEQYF.

The chain employs TRBV5-1 and TRBJ2-5; D might be TRBD2 (7 bases). V was trimmed by 5 bases and J by 4 bases, leaving 15 bases between them. Germline assignment: CDR1 SGHRS and CDR2 YFSETQ. The CDR3 is made up of 14 amino acids. CDR3: CASSGGRGGETQYF. CDR3 DNA sequence: TGCGCCAGCAGTGGCGGGAGAGGGGGAGAGACCCAGTACTTC.

This chain joins TRBV7-2 and TRBJ1-1; the D is unclear. Deletions cut 2 bases from V and 4 bases from J, with 8 bases between. CDR3 length: 13 residues. CDR1 is SGHTA and CDR2 is FQGNSA in the germline V gene. Here the CDR3 DNA reads TGTGCCAGCAGCTTAACTGAGGGCACTGAAGCTTTCTTT. The encoded protein is CASSLTEGTEAFF.

The chain carries TRBV28 and TRBJ2-2; 12 nucleotides align to TRBD2. The CDR3 is 17 residues long. With V trimmed by 6 bases and J by 6 bases, 11 bases remained unmatched. Germline CDR1 is MDHEN and CDR2 is SYDVKM. The CDR3 DNA follows: TGTGCCAGCAGCCCCTGGGGGCTAGCGGGAGGGCCCGGGGAGCTGTTTTTT. As protein: CASSPWGLAGGPGELFF.

The J gene is TRBJ1-1, the V gene TRBV27; 7 positions match TRBD1. V dropped 5 bases and J dropped 0; count of bases not matched to a gene: 6. The CDR3 spans 15 residues. Germline V gene lookup returns CDR1 MNHEY and CDR2 SMNVEV (reference sequence). DNA for the CDR3: TGTGCCAGCAGTGACAGGGTGGGGATGAACACTGAAGCTTTCTTT. It specifies CASSDRVGMNTEAFF.

V usage is TRBV20-1 and J usage is TRBJ1-3; D might be TRBD1 (6 bases). The CDR3 totals 16 residues. Between the trimmed V and J ends, which lost 1 base and 2 bases, there was a span of 15 bases. The germline V gene encodes CDR1 DFQATT and CDR2 SNEGSKA (reference sequence). This CDR3 reads CSARVAQGPTGNTIYF. CDR3 DNA: TGCAGTGCTAGAGTCGCGCAGGGGCCCACTGGAAACACCATATATTTT.

This sequence joins TRBV7-8 and TRBJ2-7, with TRBD1 matching 11 bases. The length of the CDR3 is 16 residues. Germline lookup yields CDR1 SGHVS and CDR2 FQNEAQ. Trimming took 4 bases from V and 7 from J; bases not matched to a gene: 12. CDR3 residues: CASSSTPGQGAKEQYF. DNA of the CDR3: TGTGCCAGCAGCTCTACCCCTGGACAGGGGGCGAAAGAGCAGTACTTC. Supplemented by reference TRBV7-8 and TRBJ2-7, the full variable domain reads GAGVSQSPRYKVAKRGQDVALRCDPISGHVSLFWYQQALGQGPEFLTYFQNEAQLDKSGLPSDRFFAERPEGSVSTLKIQRTQQEDSAVYLCASSSTPGQGAKEQYFGPGTRLTVT.

CDR3 DNA: TGTGCCAGCAGAGGGGACAAAACACAGAGCGGCTACACCTTC. Protein: CASRGDKTQSGYTF. The chain employs TRBV6-1 and TRBJ1-2; D perhaps matches TRBD1 (6 bases). The CDR3 consists of 14 residues. Germline V gene sequence: CDR1 MNHNS, CDR2 SASEGT. V lost 6 bases to trimming and J lost 8 bases, with 19 bases between them.

This sequence joins TRBV30 and TRBJ2-5; D is undetermined. The CDR3 loop spans 12 amino acids. V was cut by 5 bases and J by 3 bases, with 10 bases left in between. CDR1 is GTSNPN, CDR2 SVGIG, per germline (reference sequence). The CDR3 is CAWGRTEETQYF. CDR3 sequence (DNA): TGTGCCTGGGGGCGGACGGAAGAGACCCAGTACTTC. Based on the CDR3 plus reference TRBV30 and TRBJ2-5, the full variable domain is SQTIHQWPATLVQPVGSPLSLECTVEGTSNPNLYWYRQAAGRGLQLLFYSVGIGQISSEVPQNLSASRPQDRQFILSSKKLLLSDSGFYLCAWGRTEETQYFGPGTRLLVL.

This chain joins TRBV5-1 and TRBJ2-2; D gene ambiguous. The length of the CDR3 is 14 residues. CDR1 is SGHRS, CDR2 YFSETQ, per germline. Trimming pared 4 bases from V and 3 bases from J, leaving 10 bases between. Here the CDR3 reads CASSLTTYTGELFF. The CDR3 DNA is TGCGCCAGCAGCCTTACTACCTACACCGGGGAGCTGTTTTTT.

By share of the sample, this clonotype is large. The V and J genes are TRBV30 and TRBJ1-1; 7 bases align to TRBD1. V gave up 2 bases and J gave up 2 bases; unmatched junction bases: 2. CDR1 is GTSNPN and CDR2 is SVGIG in the germline V gene (reference sequence). This CDR3 spans 13 amino acids. Here the CDR3 reads CAWSRDSNTEAFF. CDR3 sequence (DNA): TGTGCCTGGAGTCGGGACAGTAACACTGAAGCTTTCTTT.

This rearrangement joins TRBV6-5 to TRBJ1-5; D is unclear. The CDR3 is made up of 15 amino acids. V lost 2 bases, J lost 5 bases, and 13 bases lay in between. Germline CDR1 MNHEY, CDR2 SVGAGI. The CDR3 here is CASSYGGDRHQPQHF. CDR3 nucleotide sequence: TGTGCCAGCAGTTACGGCGGGGATCGTCATCAGCCCCAGCATTTT.

The V call is TRBV7-2, the J call TRBJ1-2; 7 positions agree with TRBD1. J gave up 0 bases and V 5 bases, and 9 bases lay outside the gene matches. Per the germline V gene, CDR1 is SGHTA and CDR2 is FQGNSA. The CDR3 covers 16 residues. This CDR3 is CASSPGTVGANYGYTF. The DNA of the CDR3 is TGTGCCAGCAGCCCGGGGACAGTGGGAGCTAACTATGGCTACACCTTC.

The V gene is TRBV11-2, the J gene TRBJ2-2; 8 positions match TRBD1. J was trimmed by 4 bases and V by 5 bases; bases with no gene match: 9. The CDR3 consists of 16 residues. In germline, CDR1 is SGHAT, CDR2 FQNNGV. CDR3 sequence (DNA): TGTGCCAGCAGCAAACTCAGGGGGCGAGGCACCGGGGAGCTGTTTTTT. Translating gives CASSKLRGRGTGELFF. The entire variable domain, with the rest obtained from reference TRBV11-2 and TRBJ2-2, is as follows: EAGVAQSPRYKIIEKRQSVAFWCNPISGHATLYWYQQILGQGPKLLIQFQNNGVVDDSQLPKDRFSAERLKGVDSTLKIQPAKLEDSAVYLCASSKLRGRGTGELFFGEGSRLTVL.

The chain uses TRBV2 and TRBJ2-7, with D uncertain. The CDR3 consists of 12 residues. CDR1 and CDR2 from the germline V gene are SNHLY and FYNNEI. V gave up 4 bases and J gave up 4 bases, with 8 bases separating them. The CDR3 DNA sequence: TGTGCCAGCAGTGGATACCCATACGAGCAGTACTTC. It translates to CASSGYPYEQYF. Full variable domain (rest looked up from reference TRBV2 and TRBJ2-7): EPEVTQTPSHQVTQMGQEVILRCVPISNHLYFYWYRQILGQKVEFLVSFYNNEISEKSEIFDDQFSVERPDGSNFTLKIRSTKLEDSAMYFCASSGYPYEQYFGPGTRLTVT.

J is TRBJ2-3 and V is TRBV10-1, with 8 bases that match TRBD2. Germline assignment: CDR1 WNHNN and CDR2 SYGVQD (reference sequence). Trimming removed 4 bases from V and 5 bases from J; junction bases left unmatched: 8. The CDR3 spans 15 residues. CDR3: CASSVDAGGKDTQYF. CDR3 nucleotide sequence: TGCGCCAGCAGTGTAGACGCGGGGGGAAAAGATACGCAGTATTTT.

J is TRBJ1-2 and V is TRBV6-1; 9 bases are a match to TRBD1. Germline V gene data show CDR1 as MNHNS and CDR2 as SASEGT. J gave up 5 bases and V 7 bases, and 2 bases lay outside the gene matches. The CDR3 covers 12 residues. The CDR3 loop reads CASTDRGYGYTF. The CDR3 DNA sequence: TGTGCCAGCACCGACAGGGGGTATGGCTACACCTTC.

The chain carries TRBV7-3 and TRBJ2-2; 7 nucleotides agree with TRBD2. Trimming at V came to 5 bases and at J to 0 bases, leaving 9 bases not matched to a gene. In germline, CDR1 is SGHTA, CDR2 FQGTGA. The length of the CDR3 is 17 residues. The CDR3 nucleotides are TGTGCCAGCAGCCCCCCCGGGAGCGGGGCGAACACCGGGGAGCTGTTTTTT. Translating it yields CASSPPGSGANTGELFF.

The chain joins TRBV28 to TRBJ2-1; 9 bases line up with TRBD2. There are 16 residues in the CDR3. With 2 bases clipped from V and 7 bases from J, the junction kept 9 bases outside the gene matches. Germline V gene lookup returns CDR1 MDHEN and CDR2 SYDVKM. CDR3 DNA: TGTGCCAGCAGTTTAGTGGGAGCGGGAGGAGGTAATGAGCAGTTCTTC. Its protein is CASSLVGAGGGNEQFF. Together with reference TRBV28 and TRBJ2-1, the CDR3 gives the full variable domain: DVKVTQSSRYLVKRTGEKVFLECVQDMDHENMFWYRQDPGLGLRLIYFSYDVKMKEKGDIPEGYSVSREKKERFSLILESASTNQTSMYLCASSLVGAGGGNEQFFGPGTRLTVL.

The V and J genes are TRBV7-2 and TRBJ1-2; D might be TRBD1 (5 bases). This CDR3 comprises 14 residues. Trimming cost V 1 base and J 3 bases, with 9 bases left between them. Germline V gene data show CDR1 as SGHTA and CDR2 as FQGNSA. CDR3 DNA: TGTGCCAGCAGCTTAGGGGGGAGTTACTATGGCTACACCTTC. Its translation: CASSLGGSYYGYTF.

V gene TRBV12-3 or TRBV12-4 combines with J gene TRBJ1-2; unclear D gene. V lost 5 bases and J 4 bases, leaving 8 bases between the germline ends. This CDR3 is 12 amino acids long. CDR3 protein: CASSPRGYGYTF. The DNA of the CDR3 is TGTGCCAGCAGTCCAAGAGGCTATGGCTACACCTTC.